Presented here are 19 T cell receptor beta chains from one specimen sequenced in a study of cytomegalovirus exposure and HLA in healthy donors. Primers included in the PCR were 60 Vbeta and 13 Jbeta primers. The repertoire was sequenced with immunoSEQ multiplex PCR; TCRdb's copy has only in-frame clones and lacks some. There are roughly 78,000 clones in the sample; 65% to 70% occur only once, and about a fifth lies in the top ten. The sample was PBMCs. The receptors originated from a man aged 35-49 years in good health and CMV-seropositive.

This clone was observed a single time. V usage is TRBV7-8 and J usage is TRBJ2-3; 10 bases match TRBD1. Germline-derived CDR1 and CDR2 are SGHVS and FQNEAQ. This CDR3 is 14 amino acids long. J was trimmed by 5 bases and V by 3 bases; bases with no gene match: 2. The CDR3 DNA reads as TGTGCCAGCAGCTTGGGACAGGGGATAGATACGCAGTATTTT. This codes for CASSLGQGIDTQYF.

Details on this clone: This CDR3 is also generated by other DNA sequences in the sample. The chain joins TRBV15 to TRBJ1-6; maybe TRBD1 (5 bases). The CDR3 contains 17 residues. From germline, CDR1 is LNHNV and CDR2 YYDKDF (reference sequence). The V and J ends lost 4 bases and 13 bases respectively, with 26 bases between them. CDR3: CATSTRDRRGSYSPLHF. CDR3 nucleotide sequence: TGTGCCACCAGCACCCGTGACCGGCGGGGGAGCTACTCCCCCCTCCACTTT.

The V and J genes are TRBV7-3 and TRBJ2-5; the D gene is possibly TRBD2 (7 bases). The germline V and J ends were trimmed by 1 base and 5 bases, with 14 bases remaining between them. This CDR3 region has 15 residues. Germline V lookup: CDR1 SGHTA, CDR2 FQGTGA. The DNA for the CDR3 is TGTGCCAGCAGCTTAAATTCCGGGGGGCGGGAGACCCAGTACTTC. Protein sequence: CASSLNSGGRETQYF.

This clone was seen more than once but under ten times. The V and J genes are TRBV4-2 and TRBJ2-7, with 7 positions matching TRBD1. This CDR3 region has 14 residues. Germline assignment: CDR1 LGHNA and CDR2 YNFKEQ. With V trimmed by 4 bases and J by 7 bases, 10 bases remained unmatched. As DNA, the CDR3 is TGTGCCAGCAGCCCCAGGACAGGCCCGAGGGAGCAGTACTTC. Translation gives CASSPRTGPREQYF.

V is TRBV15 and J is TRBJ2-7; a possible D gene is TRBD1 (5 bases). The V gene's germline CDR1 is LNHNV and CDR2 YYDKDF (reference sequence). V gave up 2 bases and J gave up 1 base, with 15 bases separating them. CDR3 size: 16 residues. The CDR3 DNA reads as TGTGCCACCAGCAGATTAGACAGTCTCCAGTCCTACGAGCAGTACTTC. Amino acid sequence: CATSRLDSLQSYEQYF.

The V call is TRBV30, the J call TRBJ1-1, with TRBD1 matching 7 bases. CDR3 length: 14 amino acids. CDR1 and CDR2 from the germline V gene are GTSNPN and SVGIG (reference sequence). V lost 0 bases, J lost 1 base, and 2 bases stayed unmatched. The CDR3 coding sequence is TGTGCCTGGAGTGTAACAGGGGCGAACACTGAAGCTTTCTTT. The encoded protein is CAWSVTGANTEAFF.

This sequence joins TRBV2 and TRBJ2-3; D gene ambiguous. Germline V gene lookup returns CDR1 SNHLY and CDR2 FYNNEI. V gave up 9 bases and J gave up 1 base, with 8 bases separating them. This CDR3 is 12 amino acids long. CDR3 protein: CASARGTDTQYF. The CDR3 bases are TGTGCCAGTGCCCGGGGCACAGATACGCAGTATTTT.

CDR3 nucleotide sequence: TGTGCCAGCAGCCAAGTGGGGGGGCGGGGTCAGCCCCAGCATTTT. Translating gives CASSQVGGRGQPQHF. The V and J genes are TRBV4-2 and TRBJ1-5; tentative D call: TRBD1 (6 bases). This CDR3 has 15 residues. The ends were cut back, 1 base at V and 6 bases at J, with 13 bases in the middle. Germline CDR1 reads LGHNA; CDR2 reads YNFKEQ.

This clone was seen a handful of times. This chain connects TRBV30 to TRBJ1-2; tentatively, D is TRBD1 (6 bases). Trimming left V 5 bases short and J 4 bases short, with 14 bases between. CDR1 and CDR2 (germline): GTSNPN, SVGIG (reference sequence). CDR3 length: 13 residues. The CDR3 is CAWLDSSSYGYTF. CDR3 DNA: TGTGCCTGGCTGGACAGTAGTTCCTATGGCTACACCTTC.

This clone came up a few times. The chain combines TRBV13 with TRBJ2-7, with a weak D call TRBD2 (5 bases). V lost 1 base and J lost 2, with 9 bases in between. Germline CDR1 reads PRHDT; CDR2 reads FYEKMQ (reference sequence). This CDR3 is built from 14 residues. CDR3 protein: CASSLAPGTYEQYF. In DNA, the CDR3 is TGTGCCAGCAGCTTAGCTCCGGGGACCTACGAGCAGTACTTC.

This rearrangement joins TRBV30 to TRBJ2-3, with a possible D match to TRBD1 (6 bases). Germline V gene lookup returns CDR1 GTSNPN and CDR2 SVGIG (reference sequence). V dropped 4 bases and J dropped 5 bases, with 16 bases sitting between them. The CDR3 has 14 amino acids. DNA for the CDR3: TGTGCCTGGACCCCCGAGGGGGTGGGAGATACGCAGTATTTT. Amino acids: CAWTPEGVGDTQYF.

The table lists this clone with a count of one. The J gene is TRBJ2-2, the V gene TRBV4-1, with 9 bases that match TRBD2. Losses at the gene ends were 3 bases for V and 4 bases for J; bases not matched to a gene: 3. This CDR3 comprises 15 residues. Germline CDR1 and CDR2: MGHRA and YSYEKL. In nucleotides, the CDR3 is TGCGCCAGCAGCCAGAGCGGGGGGTCCACCGGGGAGCTGTTTTTT. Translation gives CASSQSGGSTGELFF.

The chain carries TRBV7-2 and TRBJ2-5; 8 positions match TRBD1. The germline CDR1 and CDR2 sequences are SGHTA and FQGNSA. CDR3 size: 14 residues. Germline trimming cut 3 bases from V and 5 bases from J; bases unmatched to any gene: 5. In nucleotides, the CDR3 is TGTGCCAGCAGCTTCCGGACAGGGAGGGAGACCCAGTACTTC. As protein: CASSFRTGRETQYF.

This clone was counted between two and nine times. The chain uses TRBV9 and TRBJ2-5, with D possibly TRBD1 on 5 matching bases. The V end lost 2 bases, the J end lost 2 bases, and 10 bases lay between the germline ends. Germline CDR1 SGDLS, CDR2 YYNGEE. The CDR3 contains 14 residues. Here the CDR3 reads CASSVQGHQETQYF. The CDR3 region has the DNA TGTGCCAGCAGCGTCCAGGGTCATCAAGAGACCCAGTACTTC.

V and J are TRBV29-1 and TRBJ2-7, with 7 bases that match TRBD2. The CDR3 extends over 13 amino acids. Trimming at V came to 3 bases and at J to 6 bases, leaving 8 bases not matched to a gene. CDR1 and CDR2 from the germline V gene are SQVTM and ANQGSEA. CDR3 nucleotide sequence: TGCAGCGTTGATGTTCGGGGGGTCGCCGAGCAGTACTTC. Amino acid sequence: CSVDVRGVAEQYF.

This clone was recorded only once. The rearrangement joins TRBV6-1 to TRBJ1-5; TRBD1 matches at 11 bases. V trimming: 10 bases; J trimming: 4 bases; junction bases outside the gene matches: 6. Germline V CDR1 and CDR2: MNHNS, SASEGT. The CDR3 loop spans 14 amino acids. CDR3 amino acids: CATKGTGGNQPQHF. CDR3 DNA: TGTGCCACCAAGGGGACAGGGGGAAATCAGCCCCAGCATTTT.

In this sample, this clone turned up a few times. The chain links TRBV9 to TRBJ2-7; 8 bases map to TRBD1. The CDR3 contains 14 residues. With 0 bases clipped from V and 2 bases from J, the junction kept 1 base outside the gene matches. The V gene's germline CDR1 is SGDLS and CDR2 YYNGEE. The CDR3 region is CASSVEQGAYEQYF. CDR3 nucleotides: TGTGCCAGCAGCGTAGAACAGGGGGCCTACGAGCAGTACTTC.

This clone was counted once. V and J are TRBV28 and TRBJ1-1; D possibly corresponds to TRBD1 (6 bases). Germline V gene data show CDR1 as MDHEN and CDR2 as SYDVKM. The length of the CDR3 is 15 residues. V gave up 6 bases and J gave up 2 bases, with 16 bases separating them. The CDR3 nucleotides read TGTGCCAGCAGCTATTATACAGGGATCAACACTGAAGCTTTCTTT. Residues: CASSYYTGINTEAFF.

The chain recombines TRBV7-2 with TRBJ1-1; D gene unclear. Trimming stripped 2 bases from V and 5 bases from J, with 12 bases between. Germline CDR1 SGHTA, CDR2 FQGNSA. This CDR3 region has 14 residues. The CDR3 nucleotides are TGTGCCAGCAGCTTAAGCGGAAAGCAGACTGAAGCTTTCTTT. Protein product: CASSLSGKQTEAFF.